The source of this T cell receptor beta chain is a study of control samples from healthy donors and cancer patients. Here immunoSEQ multiplex PCR was the method, and the copy in TCRdb shows in-frame clones only, minus some. This sample has 110,000 to 150,000 clones, with 80% to 95% found just once. V trimming: 5 bases; J trimming: 6 bases; junction bases outside the gene matches: 9. The CDR3 is 15 amino acids. The germline CDR1 and CDR2 sequences are SGHNT and YENEEA. The chain recombines TRBV11-3 with TRBJ2-2; TRBD1 aligns across 7 bases. The specimen was blood. The clonotype comes from a man younger than 40 in good health. The CDR3 bases are TGTGCCAGCAGCCAACTAAAAACAGGGGCCGGGGAGCTGTTTTTT. Its protein product is CASSQLKTGAGELFF. Looking up the rest from reference TRBV11-3 and TRBJ2-2 gives the full variable domain: EAGVVQSPRYKIIEKKQPVAFWCNPISGHNTLYWYLQNLGQGPELLIRYENEEAVDDSQLPKDRFSAERLKGVDSTLKIQPAELGDSAVYLCASSQLKTGAGELFFGEGSRLTVL.